The 29 T cell receptor beta chains reported below all come from one sample, sequenced in a study of T-cell memory formation after mild COVID-19. TCRdb reprocessed the 5' RACE reads with MiXCR, giving one entry per CDR3 protein. The sample shows around 200,000 distinct CDR3 sequences, roughly a tenth of them seen only once. Sequencing was performed on PBMCs or a T cell subset sorted from them (not recorded which). These receptors were taken from a man aged 18-30 years who had mild COVID-19 (a few samples of this study predate the infection). Cell type and time point are not known.

The V call is TRBV7-9, the J call TRBJ1-2; D is uncertain. The CDR3 length is 13 residues. Germline lookup yields CDR1 SEHNR and CDR2 FQNEAQ (reference sequence). V was cut by 1 base and J by 4 bases, with 7 bases left in between. The CDR3 region is CASSLEDRYGYTF. DNA for the CDR3: TGTGCCAGCAGCTTAGAGGATCGCTATGGCTACACCTTC.

This clonotype has a count of ten or more. V usage is TRBV5-1 and J usage is TRBJ1-1; 7 bases fit TRBD1. Germline V CDR1 and CDR2: SGHRS, YFSETQ. Trimming removed 3 bases from V and 0 bases from J; junction bases left unmatched: 2. The CDR3 consists of 14 residues. CDR3 bases: TGCGCCAGCAGCTCGGGACAGATGAACACTGAAGCTTTCTTT. Translating it yields CASSSGQMNTEAFF.

As to this clonotype: The junction differs from germline at one of its ends, possibly a read error. The V gene is TRBV7-2, the J gene TRBJ1-2; D call uncertain. The germline V gene encodes CDR1 SGHTA and CDR2 FQGNSA. There are 15 residues in the CDR3. The CDR3 loop reads CASSVGFAANYGYTF. Here the CDR3 DNA reads TGTGCCAGCAGCGTAGGTTTTGCGGCTAACTATGGCTATACCTTC.

This clonotype was observed a few times. CDR3 nucleotides: TGCGCCAGCAGCTTGCACTCCAGGGAAAGTGAAAAACTGTTTTTT. Encoded protein: CASSLHSRESEKLFF. The chain couples TRBV5-1 to TRBJ1-4; possible D gene TRBD1, 5 bases. Trimming left V 1 base short and J 7 bases short, with 14 bases between. This CDR3 region has 15 residues. The germline CDR1 and CDR2 sequences are SGHRS and YFSETQ.

This rearrangement joins TRBV5-1 to TRBJ2-1; possible D gene TRBD2, 6 bases. Per germline, CDR1 SGHRS and CDR2 YFSETQ. Trimming stripped 0 bases from V and 3 bases from J, with 10 bases between. This CDR3 region has 15 residues. Here the CDR3 DNA reads TGCGCCAGCAGCTTGGGGACTACTTTCTACAATGAGCAGTTCTTC. It specifies CASSLGTTFYNEQFF.

V gene TRBV7-2 combines with J gene TRBJ2-2, with D possibly TRBD2 on 5 matching bases. The germline V gene has CDR1 SGHTA and CDR2 FQGNSA. The length of the CDR3 is 15 residues. Trimming left V 5 bases short and J 9 bases short, with 19 bases between. DNA of the CDR3: TGTGCCAGCAGCCGAGGGAAGGCTCGAACCTGGGAGCTGTTTTTT. Protein sequence: CASSRGKARTWELFF. Filled out from reference TRBV7-2 and TRBJ2-2, the complete variable domain reads GAGVSQSPSNKVTEKGKDVELRCDPISGHTALYWYRQSLGQGLEFLIYFQGNSAPDKSGLPSDRFSAERTGGSVSTLTIQRTQQEDSAVYLCASSRGKARTWELFFGEGSRLTVL.

The sample holds many counts of this clonotype. This sequence joins TRBV7-2 and TRBJ2-1; 10 nucleotides line up with TRBD2. The junction had 5 bases not matched to a gene; V was cut back by 6 bases and J by 3 bases. In germline, CDR1 is SGHTA, CDR2 FQGNSA. CDR3 length equals 15 residues. The CDR3 loop is CASRGSSGSYNEQFF. The CDR3 DNA is TGTGCCAGCAGGGGATCTAGCGGGAGCTACAATGAGCAGTTCTTC. Full variable domain (missing parts from reference TRBV7-2 and TRBJ2-1): GAGVSQSPSNKVTEKGKDVELRCDPISGHTALYWYRQSLGQGLEFLIYFQGNSAPDKSGLPSDRFSAERTGGSVSTLTIQRTQQEDSAVYLCASRGSSGSYNEQFFGPGTRLTVL.

This clonotype was seen many times. One junction end does not reproduce the germline sequence, and a read error may be involved. V gene TRBV20-1 combines with J gene TRBJ2-2; 7 bases are shared with TRBD1. The CDR3 is 14 amino acids. Per the germline V gene, CDR1 is DFQATT and CDR2 is SNEGSKA (reference sequence). The CDR3 DNA sequence: TGCAGCGCCACCGAGGGGGCGAAAACCGGGGAGCTGTTTTTT. Protein sequence: CSATEGAKTGELFF.

The V and J genes are TRBV19 and TRBJ1-2, with D maybe TRBD1 (5 bases). Trimming took off 7 bases at V and 5 bases at J, with 8 bases between the two ends. Germline V gene data show CDR1 as LNHDA and CDR2 as SQIVND (reference sequence). This CDR3 spans 11 amino acids. The CDR3 DNA reads TGTGCCAGTACAGACAGATATGGCTACACCTTC. Encoded protein: CASTDRYGYTF.

The rearrangement uses TRBV4-2 and TRBJ1-1; possibly TRBD1 for D (6 bases). The V and J ends lost 0 bases and 6 bases respectively, with 8 bases between them. The germline gives CDR1 LGHNA, CDR2 YNFKEQ. This CDR3 spans 13 amino acids. Here the CDR3 reads CASSQEGGAEAFF. CDR3 nucleotide sequence: TGTGCCAGCAGCCAAGAAGGGGGTGCTGAAGCTTTCTTT.

This clonotype was picked up many times. The J gene is TRBJ2-1, the V gene TRBV5-1, with a possible D match to TRBD1 (5 bases). Germline-derived CDR1 and CDR2 are SGHRS and YFSETQ. This CDR3 has 15 residues. Trimming pared 4 bases from V and 3 bases from J, leaving 14 bases between. This CDR3 reads CASSTQPTDYNEQFF. In DNA form, the CDR3 reads TGCGCCAGCAGCACCCAACCGACAGACTACAATGAGCAGTTCTTC.

The chain has TRBV9 and TRBJ2-4; TRBD2 agrees at 7 bases. With V trimmed by 4 bases and J by 0 bases, 13 bases remained unmatched. This CDR3 comprises 18 residues. Germline V gene sequence: CDR1 SGDLS, CDR2 YYNGEE. CDR3 DNA sequence: TGTGCCAGCAGCCCCCGCTGGGGAGGGGTCATAGCCAAAAACATTCAGTACTTC. Its protein is CASSPRWGGVIAKNIQYF.

The rearrangement links TRBV4-1 to TRBJ2-5, with a weak D call TRBD1 (5 bases). Germline CDR1 is MGHRA and CDR2 is YSYEKL. This CDR3 region has 14 residues. V shed 1 base and J shed 4 bases, with 10 bases lying between them. The CDR3 spells CASSQARVGETQYF. The CDR3 DNA follows: TGCGCCAGCAGCCAAGCCAGGGTGGGAGAGACCCAGTACTTC.

The rearrangement joins TRBV9 to TRBJ1-1; no reliable D call. V lost 1 base and J 5 bases, leaving 12 bases between the germline ends. Germline V lookup: CDR1 SGDLS, CDR2 YYNGEE. This CDR3 comprises 14 residues. CDR3 in DNA: TGTGCCAGCAGCGTACAATCCGGGAGTACTGAAGCTTTCTTT. It translates to CASSVQSGSTEAFF. The variable domain in full, completed from reference TRBV9 and TRBJ1-1, reads DSGVTQTPKHLITATGQRVTLRCSPRSGDLSVYWYQQSLDQGLQFLIQYYNGEERAKGNILERFSAQQFPDLHSELNLSSLELGDSALYFCASSVQSGSTEAFFGQGTRLTVV.

The chain has TRBV5-1 and TRBJ1-5; D remains ambiguous. The CDR3 runs 13 residues. V lost 4 bases, J lost 1 base, and 6 bases lay in between. Germline values: CDR1 SGHRS, CDR2 YFSETQ. CDR3 sequence reads: CASSTGSNQPQHF. CDR3 DNA: TGCGCCAGCAGCACGGGGAGCAATCAGCCCCAGCATTTT.

This clonotype showed up many times. The chain joins TRBV7-2 to TRBJ2-1; either TRBD1 or TRBD2 may fit D (6 bases each). The V end was cut by 1 base, the J end by 7 bases, with 11 bases between. The germline V gene has CDR1 SGHTA and CDR2 FQGNSA. The CDR3 covers 14 residues. CDR3 amino acids: CASSLDRGRNEQFF. The CDR3 nucleotides are TGTGCCAGCAGCTTAGATAGGGGGAGGAATGAGCAGTTCTTC.

The table lists this clonotype with a few counts. This chain uses TRBV6-5 with TRBJ2-7; TRBD1 matches at 10 bases. The CDR3 is 18 residues long. Per the germline V gene, CDR1 is MNHEY and CDR2 is SVGAGI. Unmatched junction bases numbered 10, after V lost 0 bases and J lost 2 bases. The CDR3 bases are TGTGCCAGCAGTTACTCGTTAGTTAGGGACAGGGGCGCCTACGAGCAGTACTTC. This translates into CASSYSLVRDRGAYEQYF.

This clonotype was found a few times. V usage is TRBV7-9 and J usage is TRBJ1-1; 7 bases line up with TRBD1. Germline V gives CDR1 SEHNR, CDR2 FQNEAQ (reference sequence). With 7 bases clipped from V and 3 bases from J, the junction kept 8 bases outside the gene matches. CDR3 length: 14 residues. Here the CDR3 DNA reads TGTGCCAGCACGACCTTAACAGGGGACACTGAAGCTTTCTTT. This translates into CASTTLTGDTEAFF.

The sample holds many counts of this clonotype. V usage is TRBV5-1 and J usage is TRBJ1-5; D gene ambiguous. Germline values: CDR1 SGHRS, CDR2 YFSETQ. The germline V and J ends were trimmed by 0 bases and 0 bases, with 10 bases remaining between them. CDR3 length: 16 amino acids. The CDR3 protein is CASSLGTGYSNQPQHF. CDR3 bases: TGCGCCAGCAGCTTGGGAACGGGCTATAGCAATCAGCCCCAGCATTTT.

The chain combines TRBV7-8 with TRBJ2-5, with D hard to call. The CDR3 consists of 15 residues. The germline V and J ends were trimmed by 3 bases and 5 bases, with 16 bases remaining between them. The germline V gene encodes CDR1 SGHVS and CDR2 FQNEAQ. The CDR3 DNA is TGTGCCAGCAGCTTGAGGCGCCTCCCGCGGGAGACCCAGTACTTC. Amino acid sequence: CASSLRRLPRETQYF.

This clonotype was seen a few times. The rearrangement joins TRBV10-1 to TRBJ2-3; D is ambiguous. The CDR3 covers 14 residues. Germline CDR1 WNHNN, CDR2 SYGVQD (reference sequence). V dropped 6 bases and J dropped 7 bases, with 17 bases sitting between them. The CDR3 is CASSPRTQRHTQYF. The DNA of the CDR3 is TGCGCCAGCAGCCCTCGGACCCAACGCCATACGCAGTATTTT.

This clonotype was detected a few times. V and J are TRBV4-2 and TRBJ2-2; no clear D. CDR1 is LGHNA and CDR2 is YNFKEQ in the germline V gene. V gave up 1 base and J gave up 6 bases, with 9 bases separating them. The length of the CDR3 is 14 residues. CDR3 in DNA: TGTGCCAGCAGCCAAGTCTCGCGACCCGGGGAGCTGTTTTTT. Its protein is CASSQVSRPGELFF.

The J gene is TRBJ1-2, the V gene TRBV6-5; 11 bases map to TRBD1. This CDR3 contains 14 residues. Germline CDR1 reads MNHEY; CDR2 reads SVGAGI. Trimming at V came to 6 bases and at J to 4 bases, leaving 4 bases not matched to a gene. This chain's CDR3 is CASRRTGGTYGYTF. The CDR3 nucleotides are TGTGCCAGCAGACGGACAGGGGGCACCTATGGCTACACCTTC.

The chain employs TRBV27 and TRBJ1-2; D is unclear. V lost 0 bases and J 3 bases, leaving 8 bases between the germline ends. CDR1 and CDR2 from the germline V gene are MNHEY and SMNVEV (reference sequence). The CDR3 has 14 amino acids. The CDR3 DNA is TGTGCCAGCAGTTTATCTAGGGCCTACTATGGCTACACCTTC. This gives the protein CASSLSRAYYGYTF.

This clonotype was seen a handful of times. The V call is TRBV29-1, the J call TRBJ2-7, with D hard to call. CDR1 and CDR2 from the germline V gene are SQVTM and ANQGSEA. The CDR3 sequence is 12 residues long. V lost 4 bases to trimming and J lost 2 bases, with 9 bases between them. The CDR3 spells CSVGGRTYEQYF. The CDR3 coding sequence is TGCAGCGTTGGCGGAAGGACCTACGAGCAGTACTTC.

The CDR3 here is CASSLAGANSEKLFF. The CDR3 DNA sequence: TGCGCCAGCAGCTTGGCAGGGGCCAATAGTGAAAAACTGTTTTTT. The V and J genes are TRBV5-1 and TRBJ1-4, with D maybe TRBD1 (6 bases). V dropped 0 bases and J dropped 7 bases, with 13 bases sitting between them. Looked up from germline, CDR1 is SGHRS and CDR2 is YFSETQ. The CDR3 length is 15 residues.

This clonotype was detected only a few times. The V and J genes are TRBV9 and TRBJ1-1; D perhaps matches TRBD1 (5 bases). Germline V gives CDR1 SGDLS, CDR2 YYNGEE. Trimming removed 2 bases at V and 4 bases at J, with 15 bases between. CDR3 size: 15 residues. The CDR3 reads CASSVGGHGGTEAFF. CDR3 nucleotides: TGTGCCAGCAGCGTTGGTGGTCATGGGGGCACTGAAGCTTTCTTT. Looking up the rest from reference TRBV9 and TRBJ1-1 gives the full variable domain: DSGVTQTPKHLITATGQRVTLRCSPRSGDLSVYWYQQSLDQGLQFLIQYYNGEERAKGNILERFSAQQFPDLHSELNLSSLELGDSALYFCASSVGGHGGTEAFFGQGTRLTVV.

Comment on this clonotype: A read error may account for a junction end that differs from germline. The V gene is TRBV5-1, the J gene TRBJ1-5, with no clear D. CDR3 size: 13 residues. The germline gives CDR1 SGHRS, CDR2 YFSETQ. The CDR3 nucleotides read TGCGCCAGCAGCTTGAATGGCAATAAGCCCCAGCATTTT. Protein sequence: CASSLNGNKPQHF.

The gene calls are TRBV20-1 and TRBJ1-2; unclear D gene. The CDR3 totals 13 residues. CDR1 DFQATT and CDR2 SNEGSKA come from the germline V gene (reference sequence). Trimming pared 6 bases from V and 6 bases from J, leaving 17 bases between. CDR3 sequence: CSARSGLRHGYTF. Here the CDR3 DNA reads TGCAGTGCCAGATCTGGATTGAGGCATGGCTACACCTTC.